The 19 T cell receptor beta chains listed next were all sequenced from one sample in a study of T cells in localized non-small cell lung cancer. Produced via immunoSEQ multiplex PCR; TCRdb's table is partial and in-frame only. Of roughly 38,000 clones in the sample, 85% to 90% are singletons; the top ten hold about 2.6%. Sequencing used peripheral blood, obtained before any cancer treatment. These receptors all come from a female donor older than 55 with stage I squamous cell lung carcinoma.

V gene TRBV7-9 combines with J gene TRBJ1-4, with D unresolved. Trimming pared 4 bases from V and 0 bases from J, leaving 12 bases between. CDR1 SEHNR and CDR2 FQNEAQ come from the germline V gene (reference sequence). CDR3 length: 16 residues. This CDR3 reads CASSSSRLATNEKLFF. The DNA for the CDR3 is TGTGCCAGCAGCTCCTCAAGGTTAGCAACTAATGAAAAACTGTTTTTT.

The chain uses TRBV30 and TRBJ2-5, with D possibly being TRBD2 (7 bases). Germline-derived CDR1 and CDR2 are GTSNPN and SVGIG (reference sequence). This CDR3 has 14 residues. V was clipped by 2 bases and J by 7 bases, with 17 bases between them. CDR3 bases: TGTGCCTGGAGTCCCCCCCGGGGGGCGACGACCCAGTACTTC. Protein product: CAWSPPRGATTQYF.

The chain uses TRBV11-2 and TRBJ2-3; D remains ambiguous. CDR3 length: 14 residues. Germline assignment: CDR1 SGHAT and CDR2 FQNNGV. Trimming shortened V by 8 bases and J by 0 bases, and 12 bases separated the two germline ends. CDR3 DNA sequence: TGTGCCAGCGCACAGATTCCTAGCACAGATACGCAGTATTTT. It yields the protein CASAQIPSTDTQYF.

The gene calls are TRBV7-2 and TRBJ2-1; TRBD2 might be the D (6 bases). V shed 0 bases and J shed 5 bases, with 14 bases lying between them. Germline loops: CDR1 SGHTA, CDR2 FQGNSA. This CDR3 region has 16 residues. CDR3 bases: TGTGCCAGCAGCTTAGCGCGTGGGAGGCCTAACAATGAGCAGTTCTTC. Encoded protein: CASSLARGRPNNEQFF.

In DNA form, the CDR3 reads TGTGCCAGCAGCTTGGTCCCGGACCAGGTGCAGTACTTC. Amino acid sequence: CASSLVPDQVQYF. The rearrangement joins TRBV5-4 to TRBJ2-7; D is uncertain. The CDR3 extends over 13 amino acids. Germline CDR1 and CDR2: SGHNT and YYREEE (reference sequence). The V end lost 0 bases, the J end lost 9 bases, and 13 bases lay between the germline ends. Combining the CDR3 with reference TRBV5-4 and TRBJ2-7 gives the whole variable domain ETGVTQSPTHLIKTRGQQVTLRCSSQSGHNTVSWYQQALGQGPQFIFQYYREEENGRGNFPPRFSGLQFPNYSSELNVNALELDDSALYLCASSLVPDQVQYFGPGTRLTVT.

V usage is TRBV2 and J usage is TRBJ2-6; TRBD1 or TRBD2 may be the D gene (5 bases each). CDR3 length equals 14 residues. CDR1 is SNHLY and CDR2 is FYNNEI in the germline V gene. CDR3 coding DNA: TGTGCAGCAAGCCGGGGACGTGGGGCCAACGTCCTGACTTTC. This translates into CAASRGRGANVLTF.

This chain uses TRBV19 with TRBJ2-3; no clear D gene. This CDR3 comprises 13 residues. Trimming stripped 1 base from V and 3 bases from J, with 5 bases between. Germline-derived CDR1 and CDR2 are LNHDA and SQIVND (reference sequence). As DNA, the CDR3 is TGTGCCAGTAGTATAGGGAAGACAGATACGCAGTATTTT. Translating gives CASSIGKTDTQYF.

The chain carries TRBV11-3 and TRBJ2-1; TRBD2 matches at 9 bases. The CDR3 has 16 amino acids. With V trimmed by 3 bases and J by 4 bases, 7 bases remained unmatched. Germline lookup yields CDR1 SGHNT and CDR2 YENEEA. The DNA of the CDR3 is TGTGCCAGCAGCTTCTCCGGGACTAGCACATACAATGAGCAGTTCTTC. Translated: CASSFSGTSTYNEQFF.

The chain recombines TRBV6-5 with TRBJ1-4; D not resolved. Germline CDR1 and CDR2: MNHEY and SVGAGI. The CDR3 length is 15 residues. V dropped 0 bases and J dropped 5 bases, with 10 bases sitting between them. The CDR3 loop reads CASSYSGPRNEKLFF. The CDR3 DNA is TGTGCCAGCAGTTACTCCGGCCCCCGAAATGAAAAACTGTTTTTT.

Only a few counts were recorded for this clone. The gene calls are TRBV28 and TRBJ2-3; 8 bases are a match to TRBD1. V trimming: 6 bases; J trimming: 0 bases; junction bases outside the gene matches: 17. CDR3 length: 19 amino acids. Germline V gives CDR1 MDHEN, CDR2 SYDVKM. DNA for the CDR3: TGTGCCAGCAGGGGGTCAGGACAGGGCGTATTTGATAGCACAGATACGCAGTATTTT. This gives the protein CASRGSGQGVFDSTDTQYF.

The V gene is TRBV6-1, the J gene TRBJ2-7, with D maybe TRBD2 (6 bases). The CDR3 has 14 residues. Germline V gene data show CDR1 as MNHNS and CDR2 as SASEGT. Trimming took off 11 bases at V and 0 bases at J, with 17 bases between the two ends. In DNA form, the CDR3 reads TGTGCCTGTTCCTTAGCGGTGCACTCCTACGAGCAGTACTTC. Translated, it gives CACSLAVHSYEQYF.

The chain is built from TRBV7-2 and TRBJ2-1, with D unclear. Germline CDR1 and CDR2: SGHTA and FQGNSA. The CDR3 is 11 residues long. V shed 6 bases and J shed 6 bases, with 6 bases lying between them. The CDR3 reads CASSRINEQFF. The CDR3 coding sequence is TGTGCCAGCAGTCGTATCAATGAGCAGTTCTTC.

The rearrangement uses TRBV5-6 and TRBJ2-3; possibly TRBD2 for D (7 bases). In germline, CDR1 is SGHDT, CDR2 YYEEEE. The CDR3 is 14 amino acids. The V end was cut by 4 bases, the J end by 6 bases, with 15 bases between. CDR3 nucleotides: TGTGCCAGCAGCGAGGGGGGGGGAGGGGATACGCAGTATTTT. It is translated as CASSEGGGGDTQYF.

The V gene is TRBV7-3, the J gene TRBJ2-7; 12 nucleotides align to TRBD2. Germline V gene data show CDR1 as SGHTA and CDR2 as FQGTGA. The junction had 9 bases not matched to a gene; V was cut back by 5 bases and J by 7 bases. This CDR3 contains 15 residues. The CDR3 spells CASSEGSSGRAEQYF. The CDR3 nucleotides are TGTGCCAGCAGCGAAGGGTCTAGCGGGAGGGCGGAGCAGTACTTC.

The gene calls are TRBV19 and TRBJ2-1, with 12 bases aligning to TRBD2. CDR3 size: 15 residues. The ends lost 8 bases at V and 10 bases at J; junction bases unmatched: 12. Looked up from germline, CDR1 is LNHDA and CDR2 is SQIVND (reference sequence). The CDR3 sequence is CASRLAGGPVREQFF. CDR3 DNA sequence: TGTGCCAGTCGGCTAGCGGGAGGGCCGGTCCGAGAGCAGTTCTTC.

The chain is built from TRBV6-5 and TRBJ2-5; 12 bases map to TRBD2. Germline CDR1 is MNHEY and CDR2 is SVGAGI. The length of the CDR3 is 16 residues. V shed 2 bases and J 2 bases; nucleotides not matched to a gene: 3. CDR3 amino acids: CASSYRGTSGQETQYF. CDR3 bases: TGTGCCAGCAGTTACCGCGGGACTAGCGGGCAAGAGACCCAGTACTTC.

The gene calls are TRBV15 and TRBJ2-1; unclear D gene. V lost 0 bases and J 3 bases, leaving 15 bases between the germline ends. Per the germline V gene, CDR1 is LNHNV and CDR2 is YYDKDF (reference sequence). CDR3 size: 17 residues. The CDR3 is CATSRDGIGINYNEQFF. The CDR3 DNA reads as TGTGCCACCAGCAGAGATGGGATTGGCATTAACTACAATGAGCAGTTCTTC.

This clone was seen more than once but under ten times. This chain links TRBV21-1 with TRBJ1-4. TRBV21-1 is a known pseudogene. The CDR3 runs 14 residues. The CDR3 DNA sequence: TGTGCCAGCAGCAAAAGGACCTTTAATGAAAAACTGTTTTTT. It is translated as CASSKRTFNEKLFF.

The chain couples TRBV9 to TRBJ2-3, with TRBD2 matching 8 bases. After removal of 3 bases from V and 3 bases from J, the junction contained 15 bases not matched to a gene. This CDR3 comprises 18 residues. Germline V gives CDR1 SGDLS, CDR2 YYNGEE. CDR3 nucleotides: TGTGCCAGCAGCGAGGGAGGGACTAGAGTCTCTAGAACAGATACGCAGTATTTT. Amino acids: CASSEGGTRVSRTDTQYF.